This T cell receptor (beta chain) was identified in a study of T cells in Graves' hyperthyroidism and ophthalmopathy. Germline loops: CDR1 SGHRS, CDR2 YFSETQ. Trimming removed 0 bases from V and 0 bases from J, with 10 bases in between. The CDR3 sequence is 15 residues long. Patients were aged 18 to 65, had disease duration under 2 months, and had newly diagnosed hyperthyroidism. A patient was excluded if there was uncontrolled infection, other autoimmune disease, pregnancy or lactation. Concerning this clonotype itself: Its antigen is unidentified.

Overall study results and limits: Separation of ophthalmopathy from stable hyperthyroidism was achieved by a 13 V-J model. Researchers found most expanded thyroid clonotypes above 0.001 in blood as well.

The TCR beta CDR3 regions underwent amplification using RNA transcripts as the source. An initial round of RT-PCR targeting the TCR CDR3 relied on the HTBI primer set. TCRdb independently ran MiXCR on the multiplex PCR reads; one entry per CDR3 protein. Here the sample spans approximately 600,000 distinct CDR3 sequences, about a sixth being singletons. The source of this sequence is a woman under 40 with Graves' hyperthyroidism. V and J are TRBV5-1 and TRBJ2-7; D may be TRBD2 (5 bases). The sequenced material came from blood. The CDR3 sequence: CASSLERLNSYEQYF. In DNA, the CDR3 is TGCGCCAGCAGCTTGGAGCGGCTCAACTCCTACGAGCAGTACTTC.